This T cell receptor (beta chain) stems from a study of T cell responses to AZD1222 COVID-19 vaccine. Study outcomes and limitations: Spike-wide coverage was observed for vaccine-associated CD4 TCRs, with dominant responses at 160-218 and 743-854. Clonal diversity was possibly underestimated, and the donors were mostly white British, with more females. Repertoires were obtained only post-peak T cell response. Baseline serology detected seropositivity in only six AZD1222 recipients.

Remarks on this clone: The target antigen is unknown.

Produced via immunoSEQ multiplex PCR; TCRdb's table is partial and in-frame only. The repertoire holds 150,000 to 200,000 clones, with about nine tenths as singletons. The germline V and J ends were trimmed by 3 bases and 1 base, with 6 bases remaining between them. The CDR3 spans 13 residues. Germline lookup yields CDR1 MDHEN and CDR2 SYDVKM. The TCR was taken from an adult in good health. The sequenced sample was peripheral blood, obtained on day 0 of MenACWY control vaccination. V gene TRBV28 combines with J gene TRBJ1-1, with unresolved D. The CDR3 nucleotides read TGTGCCAGCAGTTTGATAGGGAACACTGAAGCTTTCTTT. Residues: CASSLIGNTEAFF.